This entry describes one TCR delta chain. This clone was detected only a few times. No cognate antigen has been identified for it. No much larger clonotype is one base removed from it; base qualities were not supplied. Reading the germline V gene gives CDR1 TSWWSYY and CDR2 QGS. V has 2 bases trimmed and J has 4 bases trimmed; junction bases matching no gene number 20. The cysteine opens and the phenylalanine closes a CDR3 of 20 amino acids. The only DNA kept is the CDR3, 60 bases in frame from the first base. Library generation was performed with RT-PCR. For sequencing, an Illumina MiSeq was employed. TCRdb recomputed clones from the public reads with CATT; identical DNA rows were then combined. The sample table holds about 14,000 delta-chain clones, of which roughly 29% were seen once. The top ten clonotypes cover less than 4.5% of the sample. The data stem from a study of gamma-delta T cells after stem cell transplantation (dated by TCRdb to about 2016).

The receptor's source is a human donor. It is not recorded whose cells these are; they may come from a transplant donor. This chain is built from TRDV1 and TRDJ1; 9 bases in between match TRDD2. Sequencing was done on a sample of gamma-delta T cells. The CDR3 has the sequence CALGEGPSYRAPPFGDKLIF. The DNA is as follows: TGTGCTCTTGGGGAAGGGCCTTCCTACCGTGCCCCCCCATTTGGCGATAAACTCATCTTT.